This entry features one TCR beta chain sequence. The target antigen is unknown. The table came from immunoSEQ multiplex PCR; TCRdb's copy has only in-frame clones and leaves some out. The sample carries more than 150,000 clones, more than 75% recorded once. V shed 4 bases and J shed 1 base, with 4 bases lying between them. CDR1 and CDR2 from the germline V gene are MNHEY and SMNVEV (reference sequence). The CDR3 loop spans 12 amino acids. The record originates from a study of cytomegalovirus exposure and HLA in healthy donors. Findings of the study overall: The authors listed 180 or so TCR beta chains as cytomegalovirus-associated.

This sequence was found in a man aged 18 to 29 in good health and CMV-seronegative. V gene TRBV27 combines with J gene TRBJ1-1; unclear D gene. The sequencing sample was made of PBMCs. This chain's CDR3 is CASSSRNTEAFF. The CDR3 DNA reads TGTGCCAGCAGTTCGAGGAACACTGAAGCTTTCTTT.